The TCR beta chain under discussion was sequenced for a study of T cell changes during pregnancy in multiple sclerosis. The protocol was immunoSEQ multiplex PCR, while the TCRdb copy is restricted to in-frame clones and leaves out a portion. The sample lists roughly 50,000 clones; approximately 91% were seen once. Germline CDR1 and CDR2: LNHDA and SQIVND (reference sequence). CDR3 size: 14 residues. The ends were cut back, 5 bases at V and 0 bases at J, with 10 bases in the middle. The sequence came from a female donor in good health, enrolled as a control in a pregnancy study. Sequenced material: peripheral blood, taken after pregnancy. This chain joins TRBV19 and TRBJ1-2; tentatively, D is TRBD1 (6 bases). CDR3 residues: CASSPGQSNYGYTF. The CDR3, as DNA: TGTGCCAGTAGTCCCGGACAGTCTAACTATGGCTACACCTTC.